What follows is one T cell receptor beta chain and its context. Its antigen is not identified. 60 Vbeta and 13 Jbeta primers were used in PCR. This table comes from immunoSEQ multiplex PCR, and its TCRdb copy is limited to in-frame clones, with some not included. The repertoire holds roughly 130,000 clones, with about 70% as singletons. This sample was included in a study of cytomegalovirus exposure and HLA in healthy donors. General study points: Fewer N-insertions (relative to the roughly 610-donor mean) were reportedly seen in an Asian-associated ancestry cluster in a later analysis. Looking again later, the authors saw that most CMV-associated TCR beta chains seemed HLA-restricted.

CDR3 length: 15 amino acids. J gave up 7 bases and V 2 bases, and 9 bases lay outside the gene matches. Per germline, CDR1 MNHEY and CDR2 SMNVEV (reference sequence). The sample comprised PBMCs. The sequence was obtained from a woman aged 35 to 49 in good health and CMV-seropositive. The V and J genes are TRBV27 and TRBJ2-3, with TRBD2 matching over 7 bases. This CDR3 is CASSLISGVTNTQYF. The CDR3 nucleotides are TGTGCCAGCAGTTTAATCAGCGGGGTAACCAATACGCAGTATTTT.